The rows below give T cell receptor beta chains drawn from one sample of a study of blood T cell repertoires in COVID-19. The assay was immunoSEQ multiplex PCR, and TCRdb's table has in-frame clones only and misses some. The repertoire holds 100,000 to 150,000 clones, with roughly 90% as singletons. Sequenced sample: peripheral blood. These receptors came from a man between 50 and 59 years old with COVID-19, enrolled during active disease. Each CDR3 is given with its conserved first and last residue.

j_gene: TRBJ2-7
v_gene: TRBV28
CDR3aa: CASSLRVGGTGSPEQYF

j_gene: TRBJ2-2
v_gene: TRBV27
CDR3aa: CASSFKREFPGELFF

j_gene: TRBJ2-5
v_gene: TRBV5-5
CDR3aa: CASSLEGTGGPQETQYF

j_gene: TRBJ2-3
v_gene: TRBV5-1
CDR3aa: CASSPSGRAFPDTQYF

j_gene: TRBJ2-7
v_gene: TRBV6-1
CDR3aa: CASSAPGHQKHF

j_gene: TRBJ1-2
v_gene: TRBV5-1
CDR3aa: CASSATGQGEGYTF

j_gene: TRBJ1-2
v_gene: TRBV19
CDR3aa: CASSPGDRAFPRYGYTF

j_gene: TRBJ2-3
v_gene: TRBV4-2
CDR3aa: CASSQVAGGGTDTQYF

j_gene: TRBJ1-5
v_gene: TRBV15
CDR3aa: CATSRQGSSQPQHF

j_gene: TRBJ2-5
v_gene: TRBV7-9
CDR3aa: CASSSTGWETQYF

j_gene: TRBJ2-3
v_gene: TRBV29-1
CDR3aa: CSVRGLSTDTQYF

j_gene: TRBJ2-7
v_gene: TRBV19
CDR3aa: CASSYALAGGPYEQYF

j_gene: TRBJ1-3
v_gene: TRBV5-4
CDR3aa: CASSPDRVGNTIYF

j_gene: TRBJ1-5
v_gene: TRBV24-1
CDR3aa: CATSDSGTGTQPQHF

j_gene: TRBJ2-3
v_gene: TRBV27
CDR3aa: CASRGQGTDTQYF

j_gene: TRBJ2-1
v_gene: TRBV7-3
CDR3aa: CASSLLPRLSYNEQFF

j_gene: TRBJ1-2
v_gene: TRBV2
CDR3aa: CASSDLRGGGVNGYTF

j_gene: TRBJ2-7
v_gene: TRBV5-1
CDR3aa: CASSSGLAGAPISYEQYF

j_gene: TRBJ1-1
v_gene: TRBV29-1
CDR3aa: CSVGGPRNTEAFF

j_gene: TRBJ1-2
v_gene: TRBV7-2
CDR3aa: CASSLGRAANYGYTF

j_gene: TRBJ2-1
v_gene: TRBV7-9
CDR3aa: CASSIIAGGFVNEQFF

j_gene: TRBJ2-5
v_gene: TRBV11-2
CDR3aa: CASSLLRGETQYF

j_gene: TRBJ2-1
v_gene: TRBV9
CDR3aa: CASSSPRDTIYNEQFF

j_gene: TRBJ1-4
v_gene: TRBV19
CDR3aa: CASSEQTGLGEKLFF

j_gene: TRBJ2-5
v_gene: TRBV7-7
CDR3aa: CASSPPGTGQETQYF

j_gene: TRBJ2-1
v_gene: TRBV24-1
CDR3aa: CATSDTAGTGKRNEQFF

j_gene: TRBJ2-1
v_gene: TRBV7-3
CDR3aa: CASSPGSVGQFF

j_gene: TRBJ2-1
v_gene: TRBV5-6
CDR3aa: CASSLEGGRRREQFF

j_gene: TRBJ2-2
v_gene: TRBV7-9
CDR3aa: CASSQVLVGELFF

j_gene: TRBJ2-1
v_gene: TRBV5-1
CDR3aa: CASSLAAQSDEQFF

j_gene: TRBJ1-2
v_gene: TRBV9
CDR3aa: CASSVVGTADYTF

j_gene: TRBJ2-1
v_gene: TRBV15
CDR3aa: CATSRVPSGANEQFF

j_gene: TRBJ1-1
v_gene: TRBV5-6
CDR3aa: CASGGAGVNTEAFF

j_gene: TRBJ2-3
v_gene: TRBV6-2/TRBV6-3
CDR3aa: CASSYSSAGTDTQYF

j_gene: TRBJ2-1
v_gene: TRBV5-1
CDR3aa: CASSGTSGPSSYNEQFF

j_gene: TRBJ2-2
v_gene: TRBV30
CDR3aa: CAWSVLDGGELFF

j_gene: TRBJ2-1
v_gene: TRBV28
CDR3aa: CASSMGLAGKYNEQFF

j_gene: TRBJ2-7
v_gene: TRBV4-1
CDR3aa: CASSLGVLAGGRTYEQYF

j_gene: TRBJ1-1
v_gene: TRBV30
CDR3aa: CAWSSQGADTEAFF

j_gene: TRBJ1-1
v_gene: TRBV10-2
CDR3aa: CASSEQGNTEAFF

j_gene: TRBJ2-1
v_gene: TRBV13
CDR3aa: CASSLMGRGSYNEQFF

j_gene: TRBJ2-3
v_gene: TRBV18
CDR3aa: CASSPGQSTDTQYF

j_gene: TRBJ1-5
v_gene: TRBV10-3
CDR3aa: CAIREGQGDNQPQHF

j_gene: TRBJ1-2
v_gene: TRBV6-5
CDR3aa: CASRGTGGSYGYTF

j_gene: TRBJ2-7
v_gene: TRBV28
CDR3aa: CASSVAPIYEQYF

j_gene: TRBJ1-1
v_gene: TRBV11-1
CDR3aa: CASSLFLGARLTEAFF

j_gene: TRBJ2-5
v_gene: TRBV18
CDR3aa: CASSPGRSQETQYF

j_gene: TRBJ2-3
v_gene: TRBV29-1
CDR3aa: CSEQGLVADTQYF

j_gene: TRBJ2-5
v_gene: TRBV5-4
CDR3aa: CASSNEPTGAQTQYF

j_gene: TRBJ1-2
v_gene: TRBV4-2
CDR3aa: CASSQGRDRAHGYTF

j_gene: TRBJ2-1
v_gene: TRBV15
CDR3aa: CATSGGLAAYNEQFF

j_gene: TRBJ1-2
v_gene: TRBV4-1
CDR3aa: CASSHIADRNYGYTF